This is a list of T cell receptor beta chains from one sample in a study of cytomegalovirus exposure and HLA in healthy donors. Profiling relied on immunoSEQ multiplex PCR, and the TCRdb table lists in-frame clones only, not all of them. The table includes around 120,000 clones, over 85% detected once. Sequencing input: PBMCs. These receptors originate from a woman younger than 30 in good health and CMV-seronegative. CDR3s include the opening cysteine and the closing phenylalanine or tryptophan. Fields, in order: clone size, J gene, V gene, D gene, CDR3 protein, CDR3 DNA. The D gene is left open where the match is weak. The size of a clone is reported for some rows only, either as once, few or many, or as a class for expanded clones.

size: -; J: TRBJ1-4; V: TRBV19; D: TRBD1; CDR3: CASSTGQGVTNEKLFF; DNA: TGTGCCAGTAGTACCGGACAGGGGGTAACTAATGAAAAACTGTTTTTT
size: -; J: TRBJ1-1; V: TRBV28; D: -; CDR3: CASSTAGLNTEAFF; DNA: TGTGCCAGCAGCACGGCGGGGCTGAACACTGAAGCTTTCTTT
size: -; J: TRBJ2-3; V: TRBV10-2; D: TRBD2; CDR3: CASRASGLAGITDTQYF; DNA: TGCGCCAGCAGGGCCTCCGGTCTAGCGGGGATCACAGATACGCAGTATTTT
size: -; J: TRBJ2-1; V: TRBV15; D: -; CDR3: CATSRDRGGGNEQFF; DNA: TGTGCCACCAGCAGAGATAGAGGGGGGGGCAATGAGCAGTTCTTC
size: -; J: TRBJ2-1; V: TRBV14; D: -; CDR3: CASSHQTYNEQFF; DNA: TGTGCCAGCAGCCATCAGACATACAATGAGCAGTTCTTC
size: once; J: TRBJ2-3; V: TRBV9; D: TRBD2; CDR3: CASSQAGTSDTDTQYF; DNA: TGTGCCAGCAGCCAGGCCGGGACTAGCGACACAGATACGCAGTATTTT
size: -; J: TRBJ1-5; V: TRBV30; D: -; CDR3: CAWSSTENSNQPQHF; DNA: TGTGCCTGGAGTTCAACAGAAAATAGCAATCAGCCCCAGCATTTT
size: -; J: TRBJ2-1; V: TRBV4-2; D: TRBD2; CDR3: CASSQDLAGGNDEQFF; DNA: TGTGCCAGCAGCCAAGATCTTGCGGGAGGTAATGATGAGCAGTTCTTC
size: -; J: TRBJ1-5; V: TRBV18; D: -; CDR3: CASSQKKLTADNQPQHF; DNA: TGTGCCAGCTCACAAAAAAAACTAACGGCTGACAATCAGCCCCAGCATTTT
size: once; J: TRBJ2-1; V: TRBV9; D: TRBD2; CDR3: CASSVGSSGGNEQFF; DNA: TGTGCCAGCAGCGTAGGGTCTAGCGGGGGCAATGAGCAGTTCTTC
size: -; J: TRBJ1-1; V: TRBV30; D: -; CDR3: CAKIGTEAFF; DNA: TGTGCCAAAATCGGCACTGAAGCTTTCTTT
size: -; J: TRBJ2-7; V: TRBV7-2; D: TRBD2; CDR3: CASSLDQLAVYEQYF; DNA: TGTGCCAGCAGCTTAGACCAACTAGCGGTTTACGAGCAGTACTTC
size: -; J: TRBJ2-1; V: TRBV2; D: TRBD2; CDR3: CASSAKAGGEQFF; DNA: TGTGCCAGCAGTGCTAAAGCGGGGGGAGAGCAGTTCTTC
size: -; J: TRBJ2-1; V: TRBV11-2; D: TRBD2; CDR3: CASSLRLAGSSYNEQFF; DNA: TGTGCCAGCAGCTTGAGACTAGCGGGCAGCTCCTACAATGAGCAGTTCTTC
size: -; J: TRBJ1-5; V: TRBV5-6; D: TRBD1; CDR3: CASSLLGQGSNQPQHF; DNA: TGTGCCAGCAGCTTGTTAGGACAGGGGTCCAATCAGCCCCAGCATTTT
size: -; J: TRBJ1-2; V: TRBV6-5; D: -; CDR3: CASSLSPGLANYGYTF; DNA: TGTGCCAGCAGTTTAAGTCCAGGGTTAGCTAACTATGGCTACACCTTC
size: -; J: TRBJ2-2; V: TRBV25-1; D: TRBD2; CDR3: CASSDDGRSTGELFF; DNA: TGTGCCAGCAGTGACGACGGGAGGAGCACCGGGGAGCTGTTTTTT
size: -; J: TRBJ1-1; V: TRBV5-6; D: TRBD1; CDR3: CASRKVDRDMNTEAFF; DNA: TGTGCCAGCAGGAAAGTGGACAGGGACATGAACACTGAAGCTTTCTTT
size: -; J: TRBJ1-2; V: TRBV28; D: TRBD1; CDR3: CASTEWTGEGYTF; DNA: TGTGCCAGCACCGAGTGGACAGGAGAGGGCTACACCTTC
size: -; J: TRBJ2-7; V: TRBV11-2; D: -; CDR3: CASSPPFWQASYEQYF; DNA: TGTGCCAGCAGCCCCCCGTTCTGGCAGGCGTCCTACGAGCAGTACTTC
size: -; J: TRBJ2-3; V: TRBV18; D: TRBD2; CDR3: CASSPPRLAGVRLNTDTQYF; DNA: TGTGCCAGCTCACCACCCCGACTAGCGGGAGTTCGTCTGAACACAGATACGCAGTATTTT
size: -; J: TRBJ2-2; V: TRBV5-6; D: -; CDR3: CASSFQYTGELFF; DNA: TGTGCCAGCAGCTTTCAATACACCGGGGAGCTGTTTTTT
size: -; J: TRBJ2-2; V: TRBV15; D: TRBD2; CDR3: CATSRAPLLAGALSGELFF; DNA: TGTGCCACCAGCAGAGCCCCCCTTCTAGCGGGGGCCCTTTCCGGGGAGCTGTTTTTT
size: once; J: TRBJ2-5; V: TRBV7-2; D: -; CDR3: CASSRGQWETQYF; DNA: TGTGCCAGCAGCCGAGGGCAGTGGGAGACCCAGTACTTC
size: -; J: TRBJ1-1; V: TRBV30; D: TRBD1; CDR3: CAWAGTGVNEAFF; DNA: TGTGCCTGGGCCGGGACAGGGGTCAATGAAGCTTTCTTT
size: -; J: TRBJ2-7; V: TRBV7-8; D: -; CDR3: CASSLAFGGRVYEQYF; DNA: TGTGCCAGCAGCTTAGCTTTCGGAGGGAGAGTCTACGAGCAGTACTTC
size: -; J: TRBJ2-2; V: TRBV4-3; D: -; CDR3: CASSQGRTNTGELFF; DNA: TGCGCCAGCAGCCAAGGGCGGACGAACACCGGGGAGCTGTTTTTT
size: -; J: TRBJ2-7; V: TRBV27; D: -; CDR3: CASGRGAGFYEQYF; DNA: TGTGCCAGCGGCAGGGGAGCGGGATTCTACGAGCAGTACTTC
size: once; J: TRBJ2-3; V: TRBV28; D: TRBD2; CDR3: CASSSRLAGGSNTDTQYF; DNA: TGTGCCAGCAGTTCTCGACTAGCGGGAGGCTCCAACACAGATACGCAGTATTTT
size: -; J: TRBJ1-5; V: TRBV4-1; D: -; CDR3: CASSQGRAWGNQPQHF; DNA: TGCGCCAGCAGCCAAGGCAGGGCCTGGGGCAATCAGCCCCAGCATTTT
size: -; J: TRBJ2-5; V: TRBV28; D: TRBD1; CDR3: CASSLGTGSKTQYF; DNA: TGTGCCAGCAGTTTAGGGACAGGGTCGAAGACCCAGTACTTC
size: -; J: TRBJ2-3; V: TRBV7-9; D: -; CDR3: CASSLVLVGISSTDTQYF; DNA: TGTGCCAGCAGCTTAGTCCTGGTCGGTATTTCTAGCACAGATACGCAGTATTTT
size: -; J: TRBJ2-3; V: TRBV7-2; D: -; CDR3: CASSPDTSTDTQYF; DNA: TGTGCCAGCAGCCCGGACACTTCTACAGATACGCAGTATTTT
size: -; J: TRBJ2-1; V: TRBV2; D: TRBD1; CDR3: CASSVQDRGPTSYNEQFF; DNA: TGTGCCAGCAGTGTCCAGGACAGGGGGCCTACCTCCTACAATGAGCAGTTCTTC
size: -; J: TRBJ2-1; V: TRBV6-1; D: TRBD1; CDR3: CASSVETGSYNEQFF; DNA: TGTGCCAGCAGTGTGGAGACAGGGTCTTACAATGAGCAGTTCTTC
size: -; J: TRBJ2-7; V: TRBV14; D: TRBD1; CDR3: CASSHRGPLRYEQYF; DNA: TGTGCCAGCAGCCACAGGGGGCCCCTCCGCTACGAGCAGTACTTC
size: -; J: TRBJ1-2; V: TRBV28; D: TRBD1; CDR3: CASSLSPGTGEGGYTF; DNA: TGTGCCAGCAGTTTGTCTCCGGGGACAGGGGAGGGCGGCTACACCTTC
size: -; J: TRBJ2-3; V: TRBV6-1; D: -; CDR3: CASSSRGPSTDTQYF; DNA: TGTGCCAGCAGTTCGCGGGGGCCTAGCACAGATACGCAGTATTTT
size: once; J: TRBJ1-3; V: TRBV28; D: -; CDR3: CASSSKGVLSGNTIYF; DNA: TGTGCCAGCAGTTCCAAGGGGGTCCTCTCTGGAAACACCATATATTTT
size: -; J: TRBJ1-2; V: TRBV6-5; D: TRBD1; CDR3: CASSSAGGGGYTF; DNA: TGTGCCAGCAGTAGCGCAGGGGGAGGAGGCTACACCTTC
size: -; J: TRBJ1-5; V: TRBV19; D: TRBD1; CDR3: CASSGDRGYNQPQHF; DNA: TGTGCCAGTAGCGGGGACAGGGGATACAATCAGCCCCAGCATTTT
size: once; J: TRBJ2-7; V: TRBV19; D: TRBD1; CDR3: CASTDRAYEQYF; DNA: TGTGCCAGTACCGACAGGGCCTACGAGCAGTACTTC
size: -; J: TRBJ1-2; V: TRBV6-1; D: -; CDR3: CASSVAQGRYGYTF; DNA: TGTGCCAGCAGCGTAGCTCAGGGCCGCTATGGCTACACCTTC
size: -; J: TRBJ2-5; V: TRBV25-1; D: TRBD2; CDR3: CASSDGLALRGETQYF; DNA: TGTGCCAGCAGTGATGGACTAGCGTTGCGGGGGGAGACCCAGTACTTC